One sample yielded the 9 T cell receptor beta chains listed below, sequenced in a study of cytomegalovirus exposure and HLA in healthy donors (dated by TCRdb to 2017 to 2019). Libraries were constructed by the immunoSEQ multiplex PCR assay. The multiplex PCR relied on a mix of 60 forward primers for TCR Vbeta segments and 13 reverse primers for TCR Jbeta segments. TCRdb carries this immuneACCESS record with in-frame sequences only. Its versions omit some clonotypes, under half of them owing to an unresolved V gene in the studies checked, with the rest unexplained. The sample includes 150,000 to 200,000 clones, with 75% to 80% observed a single time. The ten top clones hold around an eighth of the sample. Material: PBMCs. These receptors came from a man in his fifties in good health and CMV-seropositive.

V and J are TRBV28 and TRBJ2-7; 10 bases are shared with TRBD1. CDR3 length: 14 amino acids. Germline assignment: CDR1 MDHEN and CDR2 SYDVKM. The J segment lost 5 bases and the V segment lost 7 bases, leaving 8 bases of the junction unmatched. CDR3 loop: CASTYTGTGDEQYF. Written as DNA, the CDR3 is TGTGCCAGCACCTACACCGGGACAGGGGACGAGCAGTACTTC.

This clone was found once. The V gene is TRBV28, the J gene TRBJ2-3; no clear D gene. V dropped 8 bases and J dropped 0 bases, with 6 bases sitting between them. The CDR3 length is 12 residues. Germline values: CDR1 MDHEN, CDR2 SYDVKM. Here the CDR3 DNA reads TGTGCCAGCCTGACTAGCACAGATACGCAGTATTTT. It encodes CASLTSTDTQYF. Based on the CDR3 plus reference TRBV28 and TRBJ2-3, the full variable domain is DVKVTQSSRYLVKRTGEKVFLECVQDMDHENMFWYRQDPGLGLRLIYFSYDVKMKEKGDIPEGYSVSREKKERFSLILESASTNQTSMYLCASLTSTDTQYFGPGTRLTVL.

This clone was observed a handful of times. The V call is TRBV15, the J call TRBJ2-2, with 8 bases lining up with TRBD1. The CDR3 has 15 amino acids. Germline V gene sequence: CDR1 LNHNV, CDR2 YYDKDF (reference sequence). Trimming cost V 2 bases and J 4 bases; bases outside gene matches: 3. The CDR3 DNA sequence: TGTGCCACCAGCAGAAGACAGGGGACCACCGGGGAGCTGTTTTTT. Amino acids: CATSRRQGTTGELFF.

The chain employs TRBV7-7 and TRBJ2-2; 11 bases are shared with TRBD2. V shed 5 bases and J 12 bases; nucleotides not matched to a gene: 11. Looked up from germline, CDR1 is SSHAT and CDR2 is FNYEAQ (reference sequence). The CDR3 is 15 residues long. The CDR3 spells CASSPSPGLAEKLFF. Here the CDR3 DNA reads TGTGCCAGCAGCCCCTCGCCGGGACTAGCGGAAAAGCTGTTTTTT.

The chain uses TRBV5-6 and TRBJ1-2; 7 bases fit TRBD1. V lost 6 bases to trimming and J lost 6 bases; unmatched junction nucleotides: 11. Germline V gene sequence: CDR1 SGHDT, CDR2 YYEEEE. This CDR3 has 14 amino acids. The CDR3 is CASIWSWRGHGYTF. For the CDR3, the DNA is TGTGCCAGCATCTGGTCGTGGAGGGGGCATGGCTACACCTTC.

This rearrangement joins TRBV10-3 to TRBJ1-5; no clear D gene. Trimming shortened V by 11 bases and J by 3 bases, and 14 bases separated the two germline ends. This CDR3 has 13 amino acids. Germline V gene data show CDR1 as ENHRY and CDR2 as SYGVKD. CDR3 loop: CAARGQLNQPQHF. The CDR3 DNA reads as TGTGCCGCCCGCGGCCAGCTCAATCAGCCCCAGCATTTT.

This chain connects TRBV5-1 to TRBJ2-3, with TRBD1 matching over 7 bases. The CDR3 is 16 amino acids. The J segment lost 4 bases and the V segment lost 0 bases, leaving 8 bases of the junction unmatched. Germline V gene data show CDR1 as SGHRS and CDR2 as YFSETQ. CDR3 region: CASSLVVAGGSDTQYF. The CDR3 nucleotides read TGCGCCAGCAGCTTGGTGGTTGCAGGGGGATCAGATACGCAGTATTTT.

The chain combines TRBV7-2 with TRBJ1-4; 10 bases fit TRBD1. Germline V CDR1 and CDR2: SGHTA, FQGNSA. The CDR3 is 15 amino acids. Trimming cost V 5 bases and J 7 bases; bases outside gene matches: 7. CDR3 nucleotides: TGTGCCAGCAGCCCGGGGACAGGGGCTAGTGAAAAACTGTTTTTT. It translates to CASSPGTGASEKLFF.

The rearrangement links TRBV29-1 to TRBJ2-6; 7 bases match TRBD2. CDR1 and CDR2 (germline): SQVTM, ANQGSEA. The CDR3 has 17 residues. The V segment lost 4 bases and the J segment 1 base; nucleotides outside the gene matches: 10. CDR3 in amino acids: CSVGVGGSQSGANVLTF. CDR3 DNA sequence: TGCAGCGTTGGAGTGGGGGGGTCGCAGTCTGGGGCCAACGTCCTGACTTTC.